A selection of T cell receptor beta chains follows, all from one sample in a study of CD8 T cells in Susac syndrome. TCRdb re-analysed the immunoSEQ multiplex PCR reads in MiXCR, keeping a single row per CDR3 protein. The sample shows about 140,000 distinct CDR3 sequences, roughly 94% of them seen only once. Sequences were obtained from CD4+ T cells from PBMCs. All receptors come from a human donor with Susac syndrome. Both conserved end residues are part of each CDR3. The D gene is left open where the match is weak. Clone size is given for some rows only: seen once, a few or many times, or a class if the clone is expanded.

TRBV20-1	.	TRBJ1-5	.	CSARLGGAAQPQHF	TGCAGTGCTAGATTGGGGGGCGCGGCTCAGCCCCAGCATTTT
TRBV5-4	.	TRBJ1-2	.	CASSGETNYGYTF	TGTGCCAGCAGCGGGGAGACCAACTATGGCTACACCTTC
TRBV20-1	.	TRBJ2-7	TRBD1	CSVGGQGNEQYF	TGCAGTGTTGGAGGACAGGGCAACGAGCAGTACTTC
TRBV3-1	.	TRBJ2-1	.	CASSQSGSNEQFF	TGTGCCAGCAGCCAGTCCGGGAGCAATGAGCAGTTCTTC
TRBV7-2	.	TRBJ2-7	.	CASSAGQTFDEQYF	TGTGCCAGCAGCGCGGGACAGACGTTTGATGAGCAGTACTTC
TRBV19	few	TRBJ2-6	.	CASSLRGSGANVLTF	TGTGCCAGTAGTCTGAGGGGCTCTGGGGCCAACGTCCTGACTTTC
TRBV7-3	.	TRBJ2-5	.	CASSPQGRGETQYF	TGTGCCAGCAGCCCTCAGGGACGGGGCGAGACCCAGTACTTC
TRBV4-2	.	TRBJ2-5	TRBD2	CASSQVLAGGPNQETQYF	TGTGCCAGCAGCCAAGTTCTTGCGGGAGGCCCCAACCAAGAGACCCAGTACTTC
TRBV29-1	.	TRBJ1-2	TRBD1	CSTSPGQGAGYTF	TGCAGCACTTCTCCGGGACAGGGGGCTGGCTACACCTTC
TRBV5-4	.	TRBJ2-3	TRBD2	CASSRAGLANTDTQYF	TGTGCCAGCAGCCGAGCGGGACTAGCGAACACAGATACGCAGTATTTT
TRBV7-9	.	TRBJ2-7	TRBD1	CASSLMGQYYEQYF	TGTGCCAGCAGCTTAATGGGACAGTACTACGAGCAGTACTTC
TRBV6-5	.	TRBJ1-1	.	CASGLPGTEAFF	TGTGCCAGCGGCCTGCCAGGCACTGAAGCTTTCTTT
TRBV29-1	.	TRBJ2-5	.	CSVRWQQETQYF	TGCAGCGTCCGGTGGCAGCAAGAGACCCAGTACTTC
TRBV3-1	once	TRBJ1-1	TRBD1	CASSPYRGQVFF	TGTGCCAGCAGCCCCTACAGGGGGCAGGTTTTCTTT
TRBV10-3	.	TRBJ1-4	.	CAISELALGKLFF	TGTGCCATCAGTGAGTTGGCCCTTGGAAAACTGTTTTTT
TRBV20-1	.	TRBJ2-7	TRBD2	CSATLAGGSKEQYF	TGCAGTGCTACGCTCGCGGGGGGAAGCAAGGAGCAGTACTTC
TRBV5-4	.	TRBJ1-1	.	CASTPSAGMNTEAFF	TGTGCCAGCACCCCTTCGGCAGGGATGAACACTGAAGCTTTCTTT
TRBV20-1	.	TRBJ2-7	TRBD2	CSASGAGAIDSYEQYF	TGCAGTGCTAGCGGGGCGGGAGCGATCGACTCCTACGAGCAGTACTTC
TRBV5-1	.	TRBJ2-2	.	CASSLGGQHTGELFF	TGCGCCAGCAGCTTAGGGGGACAACACACCGGGGAGCTGTTTTTT
TRBV25-1	.	TRBJ2-1	TRBD1	CASHAGTGIIHEQFF	TGTGCCAGCCATGCTGGGACAGGGATCATCCATGAGCAGTTCTTC
TRBV27	.	TRBJ2-1	TRBD2	CASSSTSLAGVDEQFF	TGTGCCAGCAGTTCGACCTCTCTAGCGGGAGTCGATGAGCAGTTCTTC
TRBV21-1	.	TRBJ2-2	.	CASSTGESGRNTGELFF	TGTGCCAGCAGCACCGGGGAAAGCGGGAGGAACACCGGGGAGCTGTTTTTT
TRBV30	.	TRBJ2-7	TRBD1	CAWSVYWDRTYEQYF	TGTGCCTGGAGTGTATACTGGGACAGGACCTACGAGCAGTACTTC
TRBV20-1	.	TRBJ1-5	TRBD1	CSATRTGGGSNQPQHF	TGCAGTGCTACCAGGACAGGGGGCGGGAGCAATCAGCCCCAGCATTTT
TRBV30	.	TRBJ1-6	TRBD1	CAWSVQTGGSPLHF	TGTGCCTGGAGTGTCCAGACAGGGGGTTCACCCCTCCACTTT
TRBV28	.	TRBJ2-3	.	CASSFGGTGTDTQYF	TGTGCCAGCAGTTTTGGCGGGACGGGGACAGATACGCAGTATTTT
TRBV7-2	.	TRBJ1-3	.	CASSQGRRNTIYF	TGTGCCAGCAGCCAAGGACGTAGAAACACCATATATTTT
TRBV9	.	TRBJ2-1	.	CASSVDPVPNNEQFF	TGTGCCAGCAGCGTAGATCCAGTTCCCAACAATGAGCAGTTCTTC
TRBV7-6	.	TRBJ1-2	.	CASSLGGTAPDYGYTF	TGTGCCAGCAGCTTAGGTGGGACTGCGCCAGACTATGGCTACACCTTC
TRBV10-3	.	TRBJ2-5	.	CAIRAQETQYF	TGTGCCATCAGGGCACAAGAGACCCAGTACTTC
TRBV12-3/TRBV12-4	.	TRBJ1-5	.	CASSLQRRNQPQHF	TGTGCCAGCAGTTTACAGAGGCGCAATCAGCCCCAGCATTTT
TRBV5-1	.	TRBJ2-7	.	CASSYEQYF	TGCGCCAGCAGCTACGAGCAGTACTTC